These 14 T cell receptor beta chains were all obtained from the same sample, sequenced in a study of identical twins (TCRdb year 2016). Libraries were built with 5' RACE. Sequencing took place on an Illumina HiSeq 2000. TCRdb reprocessed the public reads (quality trimming at Q25 with fastp, clone calling with MiXCR) and kept in-frame beta chains. Here each entry gathers all rows of one CDR3 protein and keeps the most common genes and DNA. The sample table holds about 100,000 distinct CDR3 sequences, of which just under 6% were seen once. About an eighth of the sample is held by the ten biggest clonotypes. Sequencing was carried out using memory T cells sorted from blood. Taken with the paper, the label for cell subset or site translates to: CD45RO+ enriched T cells. The source of these receptors is a woman between 50 and 59 years old in good health.

This clonotype was found many times. The chain combines TRBV14 with TRBJ2-7, with D possibly matching TRBD1 (6 bases). The ends were cut back, 7 bases at V and 4 bases at J, with 17 bases in the middle. This CDR3 comprises 14 residues. Germline CDR1 and CDR2: SGHDN and FVKESK. DNA for the CDR3: TGTGCCAGCAATCAGGGGCACATACTTTACGAGCAGTACGTC. Residues: CASNQGHILYEQYV.

This clonotype has more than one count but fewer than ten. A much bigger clone sits one base away, suggesting this may be a read error. This chain uses TRBV3-1 with TRBJ2-5; D could derive from TRBD1 or TRBD2 (6 bases each). CDR1 is LGHDT and CDR2 is YNNKEL in the germline V gene (reference sequence). The CDR3 is made up of 15 amino acids. The CDR3 nucleotides read TGTGCCAACAGCCAAGAGGGGGGCCGTCAAGAGACCCAGTACTTC. This encodes CANSQEGGRQETQYF.

This clonotype was seen a few times. The rearrangement joins TRBV6-1 to TRBJ2-3, with D uncertain. V was trimmed by 1 base and J by 7 bases, leaving 12 bases between them. The CDR3 is 14 residues long. Germline V gene lookup returns CDR1 MNHNS and CDR2 SASEGT. The CDR3 DNA sequence: TGTGCCAGCAGTGAAGTTGTTAATTCCTATACGCAGTATTTT. Translation gives CASSEVVNSYTQYF.

This clonotype was observed at least ten times. This chain uses TRBV28 with TRBJ1-2; TRBD1 aligns across 9 bases. J was trimmed by 4 bases and V by 6 bases; bases with no gene match: 6. Germline V CDR1 and CDR2: MDHEN, SYDVKM. This CDR3 region has 14 residues. CDR3 DNA sequence: TGTGCCAGCAGGCGGACAGGGGAGATCTATGGCTACACCTTC. Translating gives CASRRTGEIYGYTF.

This clonotype was seen at least ten times. The V gene is TRBV15, the J gene TRBJ1-2; TRBD1 might be the D (5 bases). The germline V gene encodes CDR1 LNHNV and CDR2 YYDKDF (reference sequence). V dropped 1 base and J dropped 3 bases, with 12 bases sitting between them. This CDR3 contains 15 residues. The CDR3 DNA reads TGTGCCACCAGCAGAGCGAGGCAGGGAGACTATGGCTACACCTTC. Its translation is CATSRARQGDYGYTF.

The table lists this clonotype with a few counts. The rearrangement links TRBV11-3 to TRBJ1-1; D is unresolved. Germline V CDR1 and CDR2: SGHNT, YENEEA. The CDR3 runs to 13 residues. V gave up 3 bases and J gave up 7 bases, with 12 bases separating them. DNA of the CDR3: TGTGCCAGCAGCTTTGAGGCCGCCGTTGAAGCTTTCTTT. Protein: CASSFEAAVEAFF.

This clonotype showed up many times. The rearrangement uses TRBV6-2 or TRBV6-3 and TRBJ2-7; no clear D. CDR1 MNHEY and CDR2 SVGEGT come from the germline V gene. V was pared by 5 bases and J by 6 bases, with 17 bases between. The CDR3 length is 14 residues. The CDR3 here is CASSISLGPFEQYV. The CDR3 DNA is TGTGCCAGCAGTATCAGTTTGGGCCCCTTCGAGCAGTACGTC.

This clonotype was seen many times. The V and J genes are TRBV12-3 or TRBV12-4 and TRBJ2-1; TRBD1 or TRBD2 may be the D gene (5 bases each). This CDR3 is built from 13 residues. V was clipped by 2 bases and J by 10 bases, with 12 bases between them. The CDR3 is CASSLWVEGEQFF. The DNA of the CDR3 is TGTGCCAGCAGTTTATGGGTTGAGGGGGAGCAGTTCTTC.

In its sample, this clonotype was seen many times. This sequence joins TRBV9 and TRBJ1-3; D may be TRBD1 (6 bases). The CDR3 runs 15 residues. Trimming left V 7 bases short and J 0 bases short, with 14 bases between. CDR1 and CDR2 from the germline V gene are SGDLS and YYNGEE. This CDR3 reads CASAPGHHSGNTIYF. The CDR3 DNA follows: TGTGCCAGCGCACCGGGACACCACTCTGGAAACACCATATATTTT.

This chain joins TRBV20-1 and TRBJ2-2; D remains unclear. CDR3 length: 13 residues. Germline CDR1 is DFQATT and CDR2 is SNEGSKA (reference sequence). Trimming left V 3 bases short and J 4 bases short, with 9 bases between. CDR3 coding DNA: TGCAGTGCTAGCGGCCTAATCACCGGGGAGCTGTTTTTT. It is translated as CSASGLITGELFF.

There are many counts of this clonotype. The J gene is TRBJ2-1, the V gene TRBV29-1, with a possible D match to TRBD2 (6 bases). V was pared by 5 bases and J by 7 bases, with 21 bases between. This CDR3 spans 15 amino acids. Looked up from germline, CDR1 is SQVTM and CDR2 is ANQGSEA. DNA of the CDR3: TGCAGCGTTAGATCCGGGACTGCAACAACTAATGAGCAGTTCTTC. Protein product: CSVRSGTATTNEQFF.

This clonotype has a count of ten or more. The chain employs TRBV7-8 and TRBJ1-2, with unresolved D. V gave up 0 bases and J gave up 4 bases, with 12 bases separating them. The CDR3 totals 15 residues. CDR1 and CDR2 (germline): SGHVS, FQNEAQ. CDR3 nucleotides: TGTGCCAGCAGCTTAGCAGGGAAGGGTAGCTATGGCTACACCTTC. The encoded protein is CASSLAGKGSYGYTF. Based on the CDR3 plus reference TRBV7-8 and TRBJ1-2, the full variable domain is GAGVSQSPRYKVAKRGQDVALRCDPISGHVSLFWYQQALGQGPEFLTYFQNEAQLDKSGLPSDRFFAERPEGSVSTLKIQRTQQEDSAVYLCASSLAGKGSYGYTFGSGTRLTVV.

This clonotype was observed a handful of times. The chain combines TRBV11-2 with TRBJ1-4; D may be TRBD1 (6 bases). V was shortened by 5 bases and J by 8 bases, with 15 bases between the two germline ends. This CDR3 has 14 amino acids. CDR1 is SGHAT and CDR2 is FQNNGV in the germline V gene. The CDR3 reads CASSLTGLLEKLFF. The CDR3 DNA reads TGTGCCAGCAGCCTTACAGGGCTCTTAGAAAAACTGTTTTTT.

This clonotype came up a few times. The J gene is TRBJ1-2, the V gene TRBV7-6; TRBD1 agrees at 10 bases. CDR1 and CDR2 from the germline V gene are SGHVS and FNYEAQ. The V segment lost 3 bases and the J segment 8 bases; nucleotides outside the gene matches: 3. The CDR3 loop spans 13 amino acids. The CDR3 sequence is CASSFGTGDGYTF. The CDR3 DNA follows: TGTGCCAGCAGCTTCGGGACAGGGGACGGCTACACCTTC.